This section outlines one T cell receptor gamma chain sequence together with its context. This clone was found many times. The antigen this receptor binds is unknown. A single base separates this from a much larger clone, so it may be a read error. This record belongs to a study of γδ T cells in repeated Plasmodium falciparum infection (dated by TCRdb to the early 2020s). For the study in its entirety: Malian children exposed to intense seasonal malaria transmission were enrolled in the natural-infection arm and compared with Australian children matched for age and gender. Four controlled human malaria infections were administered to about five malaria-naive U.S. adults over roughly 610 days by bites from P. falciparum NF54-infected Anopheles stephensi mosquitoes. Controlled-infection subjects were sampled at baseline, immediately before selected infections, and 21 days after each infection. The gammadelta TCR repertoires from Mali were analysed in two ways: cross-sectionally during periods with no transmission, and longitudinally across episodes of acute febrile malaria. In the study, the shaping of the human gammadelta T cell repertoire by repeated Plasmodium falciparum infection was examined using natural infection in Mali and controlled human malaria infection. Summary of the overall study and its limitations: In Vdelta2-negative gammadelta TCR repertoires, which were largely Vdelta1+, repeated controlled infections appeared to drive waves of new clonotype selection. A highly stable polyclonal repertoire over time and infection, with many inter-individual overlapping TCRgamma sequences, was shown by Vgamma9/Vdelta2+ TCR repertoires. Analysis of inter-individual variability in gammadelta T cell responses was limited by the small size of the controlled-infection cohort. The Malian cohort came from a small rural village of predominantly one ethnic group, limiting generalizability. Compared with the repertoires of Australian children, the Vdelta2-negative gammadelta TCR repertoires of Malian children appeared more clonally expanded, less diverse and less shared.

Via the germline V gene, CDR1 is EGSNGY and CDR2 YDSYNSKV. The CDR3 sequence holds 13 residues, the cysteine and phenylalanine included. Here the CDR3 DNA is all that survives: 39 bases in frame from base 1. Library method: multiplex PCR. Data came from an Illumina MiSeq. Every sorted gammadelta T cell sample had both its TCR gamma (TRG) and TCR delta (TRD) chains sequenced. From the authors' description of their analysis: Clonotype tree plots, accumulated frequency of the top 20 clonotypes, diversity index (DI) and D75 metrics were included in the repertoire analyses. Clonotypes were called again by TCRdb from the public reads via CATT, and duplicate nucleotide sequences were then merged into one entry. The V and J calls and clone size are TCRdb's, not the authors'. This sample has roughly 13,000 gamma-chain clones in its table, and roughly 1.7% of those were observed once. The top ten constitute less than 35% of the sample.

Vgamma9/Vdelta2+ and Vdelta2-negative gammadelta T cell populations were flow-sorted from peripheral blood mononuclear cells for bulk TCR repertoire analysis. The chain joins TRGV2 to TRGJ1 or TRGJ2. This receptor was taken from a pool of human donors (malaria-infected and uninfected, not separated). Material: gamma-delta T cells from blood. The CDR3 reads CATWGWRDYKKLF. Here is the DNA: TGTGCCACCTGGGGGTGGAGGGATTATAAGAAGCTCTTT.